These 9 T cell receptor beta chains were sequenced from one sample in a study of OX40 agonist ivuxolimab in advanced cancers. Sequenced by immunoSEQ multiplex PCR; TCRdb stores in-frame clones only, minus some. This table holds approximately 30,000 clones, 65% to 90% found once. The specimen comprised CD4+ or CD8+ T cells sorted from blood, sampled in a trial of the OX40 agonist ivuxolimab. The origin of the receptors is an adult with an advanced solid tumor such as melanoma, head and neck, liver or kidney cancer.

The J gene is TRBJ1-2, the V gene TRBV14; 9 bases match TRBD1. Germline V gene lookup returns CDR1 SGHDN and CDR2 FVKESK. The J segment lost 6 bases and the V segment lost 4 bases, leaving 9 bases of the junction unmatched. This CDR3 contains 15 residues. CDR3 bases: TGTGCCAGCAGCCGCGAAGGGACAGGGATACATGGCTACACCTTC. Amino acid sequence: CASSREGTGIHGYTF. The full variable domain, rest sourced from reference TRBV14 and TRBJ1-2, is EAGVTQFPSHSVIEKGQTVTLRCDPISGHDNLYWYRRVMGKEIKFLLHFVKESKQDESGMPNNRFLAERTGGTYSTLKVQPAELEDSGVYFCASSREGTGIHGYTFGSGTRLTVV.

The chain combines TRBV2 with TRBJ1-1; TRBD1 aligns across 9 bases. After removal of 7 bases from V and 8 bases from J, the junction contained 17 bases not matched to a gene. Germline V gene lookup returns CDR1 SNHLY and CDR2 FYNNEI. This CDR3 is 16 amino acids long. The CDR3 sequence is CASIFNTGTGRKEAFF. The CDR3 DNA follows: TGTGCCAGCATTTTCAATACCGGGACAGGGCGTAAGGAAGCTTTCTTT.

This chain joins TRBV28 and TRBJ1-4; the D is unclear. CDR3 length: 14 residues. The germline V gene has CDR1 MDHEN and CDR2 SYDVKM. Trimming left V 4 bases short and J 8 bases short, with 14 bases between. The CDR3 sequence: CASSSPDEQEKLFF. DNA for the CDR3: TGTGCCAGCAGTTCCCCCGACGAGCAAGAAAAACTGTTTTTT.

This sequence joins TRBV6-6 and TRBJ2-1; D is unclear. This CDR3 is 11 amino acids long. The germline V gene encodes CDR1 MNHNY and CDR2 SVGAGI (reference sequence). V lost 0 bases to trimming and J lost 9 bases, with 3 bases between them. The CDR3: CASSYSLEQFF. CDR3 bases: TGTGCCAGCAGTTACTCTCTTGAGCAGTTCTTC.

CDR3 residues: CASSYFAGGNQPQHF. CDR3 bases: TGTGCCAGCAGTTACTTCGCAGGGGGCAATCAGCCCCAGCATTTT. The chain employs TRBV6-5 and TRBJ1-5; the D gene is possibly TRBD1 (6 bases). Trimming cost V 1 base and J 2 bases, with 9 bases left between them. The CDR3 loop spans 15 amino acids. Germline lookup yields CDR1 MNHEY and CDR2 SVGAGI.

The V and J genes are TRBV9 and TRBJ2-5; TRBD2 might be the D (5 bases). V was clipped by 3 bases and J by 4 bases, with 10 bases between them. This CDR3 is built from 13 residues. In germline, CDR1 is SGDLS, CDR2 YYNGEE. CDR3 DNA sequence: TGTGCCAGCAGCGGATGGGAGTTAGAGACCCAGTACTTC. Translation: CASSGWELETQYF.

This clone was seen only a few times. The chain couples TRBV2 to TRBJ2-7; D remains ambiguous. The CDR3 has 15 amino acids. V was trimmed by 0 bases and J by 4 bases, leaving 13 bases between them. Germline CDR1 SNHLY, CDR2 FYNNEI. The CDR3 reads CASSEAQGSWYEQYF. CDR3 bases: TGTGCCAGCAGTGAAGCGCAAGGCAGTTGGTACGAGCAGTACTTC.

The V gene is TRBV10-2, the J gene TRBJ2-1, with a weak D call TRBD2 (6 bases). Germline CDR1 and CDR2: WSHSY and SAAADI. The CDR3 is made up of 15 amino acids. The V end was cut by 6 bases, the J end by 8 bases, with 20 bases between. The DNA for the CDR3 is TGCGCCAGCAGGGCTAGCGCGAGCCCGGCGCATGAGCAGTTCTTC. Amino acids: CASRASASPAHEQFF.

The chain has TRBV27 and TRBJ2-1; D not certain. The CDR3 length is 13 residues. Looked up from germline, CDR1 is MNHEY and CDR2 is SMNVEV (reference sequence). The V gene lost 1 base and the J gene lost 7 bases, with 8 bases spanning the gap. CDR3 DNA sequence: TGTGCCAGCAGTTTATTACTCGGGAATGAGCAGTTCTTC. This translates into CASSLLLGNEQFF.